Presented here are 6 T cell receptor beta chains from one specimen sequenced in a study of cytotoxic CD8 clonotypes in ibrutinib-treated CLL. TCRdb's copy holds only in-frame clones and misses some; the assay was immunoSEQ multiplex PCR. Altogether roughly 50,000 clones are present, about three fifths being singletons, with the ten largest covering 25% to 30%. Here the sequenced sample was PBMCs, taken after 24 months of ibrutinib treatment. The receptors were gathered from a human donor with chronic lymphocytic leukemia.

V is TRBV29-1 and J is TRBJ2-7, with 10 bases identical to TRBD2. With V trimmed by 4 bases and J by 3 bases, 6 bases remained unmatched. Germline-derived CDR1 and CDR2 are SQVTM and ANQGSEA. The CDR3 consists of 14 residues. CDR3 residues: CSVVGSGGNYEQYF. The CDR3 DNA is TGCAGCGTTGTTGGTAGCGGGGGGAACTACGAGCAGTACTTC.

V and J are TRBV4-1 and TRBJ1-2; 7 nucleotides match TRBD1. The CDR3 totals 13 residues. V gave up 10 bases and J gave up 3 bases; unmatched junction bases: 8. Per the germline V gene, CDR1 is MGHRA and CDR2 is YSYEKL. CDR3 sequence reads: CATRKGADYGYTF. CDR3 nucleotide sequence: TGCGCCACCAGAAAGGGGGCGGACTATGGCTACACCTTC.

The chain has TRBV4-2 and TRBJ1-4, with D perhaps matching TRBD1 (6 bases). The V end was cut by 0 bases, the J end by 6 bases, with 11 bases between. The germline gives CDR1 LGHNA, CDR2 YNFKEQ. CDR3 size: 15 residues. The CDR3 region has the DNA TGTGCCAGCAGCCAAGATGGGGCAGGGGATGAAAAACTGTTTTTT. Amino acids: CASSQDGAGDEKLFF.

The chain carries TRBV6-6 and TRBJ2-5; tentatively, D is TRBD1 or TRBD2 (5 bases each). The J call may be wrong; the DNA end is better matched by TRBJ2-7. The CDR3 totals 14 residues. Germline CDR1 MNHNY, CDR2 SVGAGI (reference sequence). As DNA, the CDR3 is TGTGCCAGCACCGACCGGGGCTTGACCTACGAGCAGTACTTC. Encoded protein: CASTDRGLTYEQYF.

On this clone itself: At the DNA level, this CDR3 is encoded by other sequences in the same sample as well. The genes are TRBV15 and TRBJ2-2; D remains unclear. Germline V gene sequence: CDR1 LNHNV, CDR2 YYDKDF (reference sequence). The CDR3 is 12 residues long. V lost 11 bases and J lost 1, with 8 bases in between. The CDR3 loop reads CAAAGNTGELFF. The CDR3 bases are TGTGCCGCAGCCGGGAACACCGGGGAGCTGTTTTTT.

This clone was observed a few times. The rearrangement links TRBV9 to TRBJ1-1; the D gene is possibly TRBD1 (5 bases). V lost 0 bases, J lost 4 bases, and 10 bases lay in between. The germline V gene has CDR1 SGDLS and CDR2 YYNGEE. The CDR3 loop spans 14 amino acids. As DNA, the CDR3 is TGTGCCAGCAGCGTAGACGCCAGGGCCACTGAAGCTTTCTTT. Its protein product is CASSVDARATEAFF.